These 16 T cell receptor beta chains share one sample of origin, sequenced in a study of beta chain features in type 1 diabetes. Expressed TCRB transcripts got sequenced, as all isolated RNA was reverse transcribed. Clones were read by immunoSEQ multiplex PCR, and TCRdb kept only the in-frame ones, dropping some. Here the sample spans 140,000 to 150,000 clones, under 60% being singletons. Sequenced material: Tregs from blood. Source of these receptors: a man between 18 and 35 years old in good health.

This clone was seen a few times. The rearrangement joins TRBV19 to TRBJ1-2; tentatively, D is TRBD1 (6 bases). The CDR3 consists of 13 residues. Trimming took off 5 bases at V and 0 bases at J, with 7 bases between the two ends. Germline V gene data show CDR1 as LNHDA and CDR2 as SQIVND (reference sequence). The CDR3 DNA follows: TGTGCCAGTAGTCGGACAGCTAACTATGGCTACACCTTC. It yields the protein CASSRTANYGYTF.

This chain links TRBV19 with TRBJ2-3; 10 bases align to TRBD2. CDR3 size: 17 residues. Germline trimming cut 5 bases from V and 4 bases from J; bases unmatched to any gene: 12. Germline CDR1 is LNHDA and CDR2 is SQIVND (reference sequence). CDR3 region: CASSRKPGLAIADTQYF. CDR3 DNA: TGTGCCAGTAGTCGGAAACCGGGACTAGCGATTGCAGATACGCAGTATTTT.

The chain is built from TRBV18 and TRBJ2-7; 10 nucleotides match TRBD2. CDR3 length: 13 amino acids. Germline CDR1 reads KGHSH; CDR2 reads LQKENI. Unmatched junction bases numbered 3, after V lost 6 bases and J lost 4 bases. CDR3 region: CASSPSGSYEQYF. The CDR3 DNA sequence: TGTGCCAGCTCCCCTAGCGGGAGTTACGAGCAGTACTTC.

The chain recombines TRBV19 with TRBJ1-2, with TRBD1 matching over 8 bases. The ends lost 6 bases at V and 8 bases at J; junction bases unmatched: 5. The CDR3 extends over 12 amino acids. Per the germline V gene, CDR1 is LNHDA and CDR2 is SQIVND (reference sequence). The CDR3 nucleotides are TGTGCCAGTAGGGGGACAGGCCCGGGCTACACCTTC. Protein sequence: CASRGTGPGYTF.

To note about this clone: One end of the junction fails to match germline, which may point to a read error. The J gene is TRBJ2-2, the V gene TRBV6-6; D may be TRBD1 (7 bases). CDR3 size: 15 residues. Germline V lookup: CDR1 MNHNY, CDR2 SVGAGI (reference sequence). CDR3 loop: CASSAPGQEGGELLF. CDR3 sequence (DNA): TGTGCCAGCAGCGCACCAGGACAGGAGGGCGGGGAGCTGCTTTTT.

The chain recombines TRBV5-4 with TRBJ1-4, with D possibly being TRBD1 (5 bases). The length of the CDR3 is 15 residues. Trimming took 4 bases from V and 0 from J, leaving 10 bases between them. Per germline, CDR1 SGHNT and CDR2 YYREEE (reference sequence). The CDR3 reads CASSPTDATNEKLFF. In DNA, the CDR3 is TGTGCCAGCAGCCCGACAGACGCAACTAATGAAAAACTGTTTTTT.

This clone appeared a few times. V and J are TRBV5-1 and TRBJ2-1; D not resolved. The V end lost 0 bases, the J end lost 8 bases, and 9 bases lay between the germline ends. This CDR3 region has 13 residues. Germline CDR1 SGHRS, CDR2 YFSETQ. The CDR3 reads CASSLELAYEQFF. The DNA of the CDR3 is TGCGCCAGCAGCTTGGAACTTGCATATGAGCAGTTCTTC.

The CDR3 nucleotides read TGTGCCAGCAGCTTAGGCCGGGATGACTATGGCTACACCTTC. This codes for CASSLGRDDYGYTF. The chain uses TRBV7-3 and TRBJ1-2, with D hard to call. The CDR3 is 14 amino acids. Trimming took off 2 bases at V and 3 bases at J, with 10 bases between the two ends. CDR1 and CDR2 from the germline V gene are SGHTA and FQGTGA.

The rearrangement links TRBV7-3 to TRBJ2-5; TRBD2 agrees at 10 bases. This CDR3 contains 16 residues. The J segment lost 2 bases and the V segment lost 5 bases, leaving 8 bases of the junction unmatched. CDR1 and CDR2 (germline): SGHTA, FQGTGA. CDR3 in DNA: TGTGCCAGCAGCAGAATGGCTAGCGGGGGTCAAGAGACCCAGTACTTC. Protein sequence: CASSRMASGGQETQYF.

The chain joins TRBV28 to TRBJ1-1, with 7 bases fitting TRBD1. This CDR3 region has 14 residues. Germline V gene data show CDR1 as MDHEN and CDR2 as SYDVKM. J was trimmed by 5 bases and V by 4 bases; bases with no gene match: 7. Written as DNA, the CDR3 is TGTGCCAGCAGTTCCTACAGGGGAGGAACTGAAGCTTTCTTT. It encodes CASSSYRGGTEAFF.

The rearrangement links TRBV6-1 to TRBJ2-1; D not certain. Germline lookup yields CDR1 MNHNS and CDR2 SASEGT. V gave up 2 bases and J gave up 10 bases, with 18 bases separating them. The CDR3 runs 15 residues. CDR3 region: CASSESRYNYREQFF. As DNA, the CDR3 is TGTGCCAGCAGTGAAAGCAGGTACAATTACCGGGAGCAGTTCTTC.

The rearrangement uses TRBV19 and TRBJ2-6; 7 bases map to TRBD1. Trimming took 4 bases from V and 2 from J; bases not matched to a gene: 2. CDR1 is LNHDA, CDR2 SQIVND, per germline (reference sequence). The CDR3 sequence is 15 residues long. CDR3 coding DNA: TGTGCCAGTAGTACAACAGGGGCTGGGGCCAACGTCCTGACTTTC. Protein product: CASSTTGAGANVLTF.

J is TRBJ2-5 and V is TRBV29-1; 9 bases map to TRBD1. The J call is in doubt because the DNA end fits TRBJ2-7 better. This CDR3 region has 15 residues. Germline V gene lookup returns CDR1 SQVTM and CDR2 ANQGSEA. The CDR3 DNA is TGCAGCGTTGAAGTCTCCGGGACAGGGACCTACGAGCAGTACTTC. Residues: CSVEVSGTGTYEQYF.

The gene calls are TRBV28 and TRBJ2-7; 9 nucleotides match TRBD1. Per germline, CDR1 MDHEN and CDR2 SYDVKM. With V trimmed by 5 bases and J by 9 bases, 14 bases remained unmatched. This CDR3 region has 15 residues. The CDR3 DNA reads as TGTGCCAGCAGTCAACTAGGACAGGGGCAGGCTGGGCAGTACTTC. Its protein product is CASSQLGQGQAGQYF.

This clone was observed a handful of times. The chain recombines TRBV4-3 with TRBJ2-1; D is perhaps TRBD2 (6 bases). This CDR3 has 15 residues. CDR1 is LGHNA and CDR2 is YSLEER in the germline V gene. V shed 5 bases and J shed 5 bases, with 16 bases lying between them. CDR3 DNA sequence: TGCGCCAGCAGCGAATCCGGGACTCCTAACAATGAGCAGTTCTTC. Translated, it gives CASSESGTPNNEQFF.

This clone was detected only a few times. The CDR3 coding sequence is TGTGCCAGCAGTGTTTACGGAGATCAGCCCCAGCATTTT. Protein: CASSVYGDQPQHF. V gene TRBV6-1 combines with J gene TRBJ1-5, with D unresolved. V lost 4 bases and J 5 bases, leaving 9 bases between the germline ends. CDR1 and CDR2 (germline): MNHNS, SASEGT. The CDR3 totals 13 residues.